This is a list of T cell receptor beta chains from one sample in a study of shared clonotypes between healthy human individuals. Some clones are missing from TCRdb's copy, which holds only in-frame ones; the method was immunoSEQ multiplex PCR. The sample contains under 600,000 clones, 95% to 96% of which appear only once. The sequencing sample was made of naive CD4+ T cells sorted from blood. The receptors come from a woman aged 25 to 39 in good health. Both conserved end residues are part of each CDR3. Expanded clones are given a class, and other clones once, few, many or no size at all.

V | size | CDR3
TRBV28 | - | CASSLSSKRNQPQHF
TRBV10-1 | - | CASSERVAGRYEQYF
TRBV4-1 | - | CASSQNRGPNYGYTF
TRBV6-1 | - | CASSKQGFSEKLFF
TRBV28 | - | CASSSGGGKTYEQYF
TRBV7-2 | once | CASSLESGLAGGNEQFF
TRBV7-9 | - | CASSPARPEAFF
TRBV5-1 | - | CASSLGTGRRPDTQYF
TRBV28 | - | CASSQGRPYEQYF
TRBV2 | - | CASSEGVTEAFF
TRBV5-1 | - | CASRESGRGYEQYF
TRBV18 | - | CASSPPGQGLAGELFF
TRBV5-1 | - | CASSLGDGGDTQYF
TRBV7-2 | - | CASSRGKGASGNTIYF
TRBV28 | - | CASSLGYTEAFF
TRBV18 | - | CASSPGTGVREKLFF
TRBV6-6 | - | CASSYLDRNTEAFF
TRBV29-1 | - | CSCGESYEQYF
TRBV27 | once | CASSSQGAGANVLTF
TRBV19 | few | CASSINKDYEQYF
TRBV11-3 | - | CASSSGTGVAYEQYF